This TCR beta chain was captured by sequencing in a study of shared clonotypes between healthy human individuals. As to this clone: Antigen specificity is unknown.

TCRdb keeps only in-frame clones here, not all; method: immunoSEQ multiplex PCR. Among millions of clones listed, 85% to 95% were seen once. The V end lost 2 bases, the J end lost 6 bases, and 7 bases lay between the germline ends. From germline, CDR1 is PRHDT and CDR2 FYEKMQ (reference sequence). This CDR3 has 12 amino acids. The study, taken as a whole, reports: In the sorted subsets, rarefaction showed sequencing was incomplete despite large depth. Investigators expected sequencing depth to affect clonotype sharing among donors. When compared with the clonotypes that were shared by all four sorted-subset donors, the non-shared clonotypes turned out to have lower generation probabilities.

Terminally differentiated effector memory CD45RA+ cells were excluded by CCR7 positive selection of CD45RO-negative cells. The sequence came from a man younger than 35 in good health. Sequences were obtained from naive CD8+ T cells sorted from blood. The rearrangement joins TRBV13 to TRBJ1-2; D gene ambiguous. The CDR3 protein is CASSLIQDGYTF. The DNA for the CDR3 is TGTGCCAGCAGCTTAATACAAGATGGCTACACCTTC.